This TCR beta chain was documented in a study of T cell responses to AZD1222 COVID-19 vaccine. Study conclusions and caveats: Variant regions that are unmutated are reportedly the target of nearly half of spike-specific TCRs. With two AZD1222 doses given, Spike-specific TCR breadth and depth both rose. Mapped onto spike, vaccine-associated CD4 TCRs spanned it and were dominant at 160-218 and 743-854.

Germline trimming cut 6 bases from V and 3 bases from J; bases unmatched to any gene: 12. Germline lookup yields CDR1 SGHAT and CDR2 FQNNGV. The CDR3 loop spans 16 amino acids. Repertoires were generated with immunoSEQ multiplex PCR, while TCRdb's copy carries only in-frame clones and drops some. There are about 120,000 clones in the sample; approximately 88% occur only once, and approximately 3.5% lies in the top ten. On this clone: Its target is unknown.

The receptor's source is an adult in good health. The sample was peripheral blood, taken on day 0 of AZD1222 vaccination. The rearrangement joins TRBV11-2 to TRBJ2-7, with 9 bases that match TRBD1. This chain's CDR3 is CASRRPGGQGRYEQYF. The CDR3 region has the DNA TGTGCCAGCAGACGTCCGGGGGGACAGGGACGCTACGAGCAGTACTTC.